The clone carrying this T cell receptor (beta chain) was seen more than once but under ten times. The antigen remains unidentified. This specimen comes from a study of cytomegalovirus exposure and HLA in healthy donors. Study as a whole: Earlier findings included roughly 120 million unique TCR beta sequences obtained from 180 million or so T cells.

The study's findings and limits: There were about 160 TCR beta chains listed as cytomegalovirus-associated.

13 Jbeta primers and 60 Vbeta primers were used for the PCR. Profiling relied on immunoSEQ multiplex PCR, and the TCRdb table lists in-frame clones only, not all of them. This sample has about 160,000 clones; 81% occur once, and the top ten carry 1% to 1.5%. CDR3 size: 14 residues. Per the germline V gene, CDR1 is MNHNY and CDR2 is SVGAGI (reference sequence). The junction had 7 bases not matched to a gene; V was cut back by 4 bases and J by 5 bases. The sequenced sample was PBMCs. The V call is TRBV6-6, the J call TRBJ2-5; 7 bases are a match to TRBD2. The source is a man aged 45-65 years in good health and CMV-seropositive. As DNA, the CDR3 is TGTGCCAGCAGTTGGATGGCGGGAGAGGAGACCCAGTACTTC. Translation: CASSWMAGEETQYF.